One and the same sample provided the 28 T cell receptor beta chains below, sequenced in a study of T cell repertoires in cytomegalovirus infection. Their specific antigens are unknown. TCRdb re-called the reads through MiXCR, storing one row per CDR3 protein. Here the sample spans approximately 130,000 distinct CDR3 sequences, roughly a quarter being singletons. Sequenced: PBMCs, sequenced either directly or after in vitro stimulation (not recorded which). All receptors derive from a human donor in good health (CMV status not recorded). Some clones in this sample may be carry-over from other donors' samples.

The chain links TRBV7-2 to TRBJ2-5, with a weak D call TRBD2 (5 bases). Germline V gives CDR1 SGHTA, CDR2 FQGNSA. V was clipped by 1 base and J by 3 bases, with 18 bases between them. This CDR3 contains 17 residues. The CDR3 is CASSLDTEGSRKETQYF. The CDR3 nucleotides are TGTGCCAGCAGCTTAGACACAGAGGGAAGTCGTAAAGAGACCCAGTACTTC.

The rearrangement joins TRBV7-2 to TRBJ2-3; 7 bases agree with TRBD1. The CDR3 contains 15 residues. The ends lost 5 bases at V and 6 bases at J; junction bases unmatched: 11. CDR1 and CDR2 (germline): SGHTA, FQGNSA. The CDR3 sequence is CASSRRGGSGDTQYF. The CDR3 nucleotides read TGTGCCAGCAGCCGCAGAGGGGGCTCGGGGGATACGCAGTATTTT.

Note on this clonotype: The junction departs from the called germline gene at one end, perhaps through a read error. The chain links TRBV5-4 to TRBJ2-2; D is perhaps TRBD2 (6 bases). Germline V CDR1 and CDR2: SGHNT, YYREEE (reference sequence). This CDR3 has 16 residues. CDR3 bases: TGTGCCAGCAGCTCCCAGACTAGTGCGAGCACCGAGGAGCTGTTTTTT. As protein: CASSSQTSASTEELFF.

This clonotype has more than one count but fewer than ten. This chain joins TRBV7-8 and TRBJ2-2; TRBD2 matches 14 bases. V lost 4 bases and J lost 9; bases outside the gene matches: 4. Per germline, CDR1 SGHVS and CDR2 FQNEAQ. The CDR3 sequence is 15 residues long. CDR3 nucleotide sequence: TGTGCCAGCAGCTCGACTAGCGGGAGGGCCTGGGAGCTGTTTTTT. It encodes CASSSTSGRAWELFF.

This clonotype was found many times. The CDR3 loop is CASSPVRQGPETQYF. The CDR3 DNA reads TGTGCCAGCAGTCCGGTCCGACAGGGACCCGAGACCCAGTACTTC. V usage is TRBV28 and J usage is TRBJ2-5; 7 bases line up with TRBD1. Per germline, CDR1 MDHEN and CDR2 SYDVKM. The J segment lost 5 bases and the V segment lost 5 bases, leaving 11 bases of the junction unmatched. The CDR3 loop spans 15 amino acids. Combining the CDR3 with reference TRBV28 and TRBJ2-5 gives the whole variable domain DVKVTQSSRYLVKRTGEKVFLECVQDMDHENMFWYRQDPGLGLRLIYFSYDVKMKEKGDIPEGYSVSREKKERFSLILESASTNQTSMYLCASSPVRQGPETQYFGPGTRLLVL.

The V call is TRBV28, the J call TRBJ2-3, with TRBD2 as a possible D gene (6 bases). The CDR3 extends over 16 amino acids. Trimming shortened V by 0 bases and J by 4 bases, and 14 bases separated the two germline ends. Germline values: CDR1 MDHEN, CDR2 SYDVKM. CDR3: CASSLWASASSDTQYF. Written as DNA, the CDR3 is TGTGCCAGCAGTTTATGGGCTAGCGCGAGCTCAGATACGCAGTATTTT.

This clonotype has only a few counts. The chain recombines TRBV6-6 with TRBJ1-6; no clear D gene. The CDR3 loop spans 13 amino acids. V lost 2 bases and J lost 8, with 7 bases in between. Germline loops: CDR1 MNHNY, CDR2 SVGAGI (reference sequence). In DNA form, the CDR3 reads TGTGCCAGCAGTTACCAACTGGATTCACCCCTCCACTTT. Its protein product is CASSYQLDSPLHF.

CDR3 coding DNA: TGTGCCAGCAGCTCAGGAGGGATTGAGCAGTTCTTC. Its translation: CASSSGGIEQFF. The chain recombines TRBV7-9 with TRBJ2-1; D may be TRBD2 (6 bases). Trimming shortened V by 4 bases and J by 9 bases, and 10 bases separated the two germline ends. This CDR3 is built from 12 residues. In germline, CDR1 is SEHNR, CDR2 FQNEAQ (reference sequence).

The rearrangement uses TRBV7-9 and TRBJ2-1; no clear D. CDR3 length equals 12 residues. Trimming took off 6 bases at V and 8 bases at J, with 11 bases between the two ends. CDR1 and CDR2 from the germline V gene are SEHNR and FQNEAQ (reference sequence). CDR3 loop: CASSLSGYEQFF. Written as DNA, the CDR3 is TGTGCCAGCAGTCTGTCGGGCTATGAGCAGTTCTTC.

This clonotype was seen only a few times. The CDR3 spells CASSVDSGSQYF. CDR3 sequence (DNA): TGTGCCAGTAGTGTCGACAGTGGTTCCCAGTACTTC. The V and J genes are TRBV19 and TRBJ2-5, with a possible D match to TRBD1 (5 bases). Germline CDR1 LNHDA, CDR2 SQIVND (reference sequence). Trimming stripped 5 bases from V and 9 bases from J, with 13 bases between. The CDR3 runs 12 residues.

The V gene is TRBV6-5, the J gene TRBJ1-5, with 9 bases lining up with TRBD1. This CDR3 is built from 18 residues. Germline CDR1 MNHEY, CDR2 SVGAGI. Losses at the gene ends were 4 bases for V and 6 bases for J; bases not matched to a gene: 16. This CDR3 reads CASSSSINFQTGGQPQHF. DNA of the CDR3: TGTGCCAGCAGTTCCTCGATAAATTTTCAGACAGGGGGTCAGCCCCAGCATTTT.

This clonotype was recorded at least ten times. The rearrangement uses TRBV7-2 and TRBJ1-5, with D unresolved. With 4 bases removed from V and 4 bases from J, the gap between germline ends came to 14 bases. The CDR3 covers 15 residues. The germline V gene encodes CDR1 SGHTA and CDR2 FQGNSA. CDR3 nucleotides: TGTGCCAGCAGCTCCGGACCCGATATGAATCAGCCCCAGCATTTT. It is translated as CASSSGPDMNQPQHF.

The CDR3: CASSYSPGHEQFF. The CDR3 DNA sequence: TGTGCCAGCAGTTACTCGCCGGGTCATGAGCAGTTCTTC. The rearrangement joins TRBV6-6 to TRBJ2-1; no clear D gene. V lost 0 bases to trimming and J lost 8 bases, with 8 bases between them. Germline CDR1 is MNHNY and CDR2 is SVGAGI (reference sequence). The CDR3 is 13 residues long.

The chain employs TRBV5-4 and TRBJ2-1; 8 bases fit TRBD2. Germline CDR1 reads SGHNT; CDR2 reads YYREEE (reference sequence). This CDR3 is built from 17 residues. The junction had 11 bases not matched to a gene; V was cut back by 0 bases and J by 6 bases. The CDR3 is CASSLGRGGLGSNEQFF. The CDR3, as DNA: TGTGCCAGCAGCTTGGGTCGTGGGGGACTAGGGAGCAATGAGCAGTTCTTC.

J is TRBJ2-1 and V is TRBV12-3 or TRBV12-4; D gene ambiguous. V was shortened by 7 bases and J by 7 bases, with 14 bases between the two germline ends. This CDR3 is 13 amino acids long. The CDR3 DNA follows: TGTGCCAGCACCAAACTCCGTGGGAATGAGCAGTTCTTC. Amino acids: CASTKLRGNEQFF.

This sequence joins TRBV20-1 and TRBJ2-1; no firm D call. This CDR3 region has 14 residues. V dropped 2 bases and J dropped 8 bases, with 16 bases sitting between them. Germline CDR1 reads DFQATT; CDR2 reads SNEGSKA (reference sequence). DNA of the CDR3: TGCAGTGCTAGATCGGCGAGTAGCCCCTATGAGCAGTTCTTC. It specifies CSARSASSPYEQFF.

The table lists this clonotype with many counts. The chain recombines TRBV7-2 with TRBJ2-3; the D gene could be TRBD1 or TRBD2 (5 bases each). The CDR3 runs 18 residues. The germline V gene encodes CDR1 SGHTA and CDR2 FQGNSA. V lost 5 bases, J lost 1 base, and 22 bases lay in between. CDR3 protein: CASSHSVPPTGRTDTQYF. CDR3 sequence (DNA): TGTGCCAGCAGCCACAGCGTTCCCCCAACGGGACGCACAGATACGCAGTATTTT.

The chain couples TRBV12-3 or TRBV12-4 to TRBJ2-2, with 8 positions matching TRBD1. The CDR3 length is 16 residues. The V gene end was trimmed by 3 bases and the J gene end by 3 bases; junction bases not matched to a gene: 6. CDR3 loop: CASSFQGAPDTGELFF. The CDR3 DNA is TGTGCCAGCAGTTTTCAGGGGGCGCCGGACACCGGGGAGCTGTTTTTT.

The CDR3 region has the DNA TGTGCCAGCAACCTAGCGAAAGATACGCAGTATTTT. It codes for CASNLAKDTQYF. This chain connects TRBV28 to TRBJ2-3; weak D call: TRBD2 (6 bases). The V end was cut by 7 bases, the J end by 5 bases, with 10 bases between. Germline V lookup: CDR1 MDHEN, CDR2 SYDVKM. The CDR3 has 12 amino acids.

This clonotype has at least ten counts. The chain joins TRBV7-2 to TRBJ2-1; 8 positions agree with TRBD2. CDR1 is SGHTA and CDR2 is FQGNSA in the germline V gene. This CDR3 is built from 15 residues. The V gene end was trimmed by 1 base and the J gene end by 4 bases; junction bases not matched to a gene: 3. The CDR3 bases are TGTGCCAGCAGCTTAGTAGCGGGAAGGTACAATGAGCAGTTCTTC. Amino acid sequence: CASSLVAGRYNEQFF.

This clonotype was recorded many times. V usage is TRBV7-2 and J usage is TRBJ2-3, with TRBD1 matching over 7 bases. CDR1 and CDR2 from the germline V gene are SGHTA and FQGNSA. Trimming took 4 bases from V and 2 from J; bases not matched to a gene: 6. CDR3 length: 15 residues. CDR3 protein: CASSSDRPHTDTQYF. DNA of the CDR3: TGTGCCAGCAGCTCGGACAGGCCTCACACAGATACGCAGTATTTT.

The rearrangement links TRBV29-1 to TRBJ2-1; 8 nucleotides agree with TRBD2. V was clipped by 5 bases and J by 4 bases; unmatched bases: 7. The CDR3 covers 14 residues. The germline CDR1 and CDR2 sequences are SQVTM and ANQGSEA. CDR3: CSVLSLAAYNEQFF. DNA for the CDR3: TGCAGCGTTTTATCACTAGCGGCGTACAATGAGCAGTTCTTC.

A few counts support this clonotype. The V call is TRBV6-5, the J call TRBJ2-3; 7 bases are shared with TRBD1. Germline trimming cut 6 bases from V and 1 base from J; bases unmatched to any gene: 4. The germline V gene has CDR1 MNHEY and CDR2 SVGAGI. This CDR3 has 14 amino acids. DNA for the CDR3: TGTGCCAGCAGAGCCGGGACAGGCACAGATACGCAGTATTTT. Its protein product is CASRAGTGTDTQYF.

J is TRBJ2-1 and V is TRBV4-1; 7 nucleotides line up with TRBD1. Looked up from germline, CDR1 is MGHRA and CDR2 is YSYEKL. The CDR3 is 17 amino acids. V trimming: 0 bases; J trimming: 4 bases; junction bases outside the gene matches: 9. CDR3 region: CASSQDTPGQRYNEQFF. The DNA for the CDR3 is TGCGCCAGCAGCCAAGATACTCCGGGACAGAGATACAATGAGCAGTTCTTC.

This chain links TRBV19 with TRBJ1-2, with TRBD1 identical over 8 bases. The CDR3 has 13 residues. The germline gives CDR1 LNHDA, CDR2 SQIVND (reference sequence). With V trimmed by 6 bases and J by 8 bases, 8 bases remained unmatched. CDR3 amino acids: CASSSTGDGGYTF. In nucleotides, the CDR3 is TGTGCCAGTAGCTCGACAGGGGATGGAGGCTACACCTTC.

This clonotype is termed medium-sized. The V call is TRBV7-2, the J call TRBJ1-1, with 9 bases aligning to TRBD1. From germline, CDR1 is SGHTA and CDR2 FQGNSA. This CDR3 comprises 16 residues. Germline trimming cut 6 bases from V and 1 base from J; bases unmatched to any gene: 9. CDR3 DNA sequence: TGTGCCAGCAGACTACTACAGGGGGCGAAGAACACTGAAGCTTTCTTT. Encoded protein: CASRLLQGAKNTEAFF.

This clonotype was seen a handful of times. The gene calls are TRBV20-1 and TRBJ2-1, with 13 positions matching TRBD2. Per germline, CDR1 DFQATT and CDR2 SNEGSKA (reference sequence). The CDR3 contains 16 residues. V gave up 4 bases and J gave up 7 bases; unmatched junction bases: 10. The CDR3 region is CSATTGLAGVRNEQFF. DNA of the CDR3: TGCAGTGCTACTACAGGACTAGCGGGAGTAAGAAATGAGCAGTTCTTC.

This chain connects TRBV28 to TRBJ2-7; D not certain. The ends were cut back, 5 bases at V and 3 bases at J, with 5 bases in the middle. In germline, CDR1 is MDHEN, CDR2 SYDVKM. CDR3 length equals 11 residues. Written as DNA, the CDR3 is TGTGCCAGCAGTACCGACTACGAGCAGTACGTC. As protein: CASSTDYEQYV.